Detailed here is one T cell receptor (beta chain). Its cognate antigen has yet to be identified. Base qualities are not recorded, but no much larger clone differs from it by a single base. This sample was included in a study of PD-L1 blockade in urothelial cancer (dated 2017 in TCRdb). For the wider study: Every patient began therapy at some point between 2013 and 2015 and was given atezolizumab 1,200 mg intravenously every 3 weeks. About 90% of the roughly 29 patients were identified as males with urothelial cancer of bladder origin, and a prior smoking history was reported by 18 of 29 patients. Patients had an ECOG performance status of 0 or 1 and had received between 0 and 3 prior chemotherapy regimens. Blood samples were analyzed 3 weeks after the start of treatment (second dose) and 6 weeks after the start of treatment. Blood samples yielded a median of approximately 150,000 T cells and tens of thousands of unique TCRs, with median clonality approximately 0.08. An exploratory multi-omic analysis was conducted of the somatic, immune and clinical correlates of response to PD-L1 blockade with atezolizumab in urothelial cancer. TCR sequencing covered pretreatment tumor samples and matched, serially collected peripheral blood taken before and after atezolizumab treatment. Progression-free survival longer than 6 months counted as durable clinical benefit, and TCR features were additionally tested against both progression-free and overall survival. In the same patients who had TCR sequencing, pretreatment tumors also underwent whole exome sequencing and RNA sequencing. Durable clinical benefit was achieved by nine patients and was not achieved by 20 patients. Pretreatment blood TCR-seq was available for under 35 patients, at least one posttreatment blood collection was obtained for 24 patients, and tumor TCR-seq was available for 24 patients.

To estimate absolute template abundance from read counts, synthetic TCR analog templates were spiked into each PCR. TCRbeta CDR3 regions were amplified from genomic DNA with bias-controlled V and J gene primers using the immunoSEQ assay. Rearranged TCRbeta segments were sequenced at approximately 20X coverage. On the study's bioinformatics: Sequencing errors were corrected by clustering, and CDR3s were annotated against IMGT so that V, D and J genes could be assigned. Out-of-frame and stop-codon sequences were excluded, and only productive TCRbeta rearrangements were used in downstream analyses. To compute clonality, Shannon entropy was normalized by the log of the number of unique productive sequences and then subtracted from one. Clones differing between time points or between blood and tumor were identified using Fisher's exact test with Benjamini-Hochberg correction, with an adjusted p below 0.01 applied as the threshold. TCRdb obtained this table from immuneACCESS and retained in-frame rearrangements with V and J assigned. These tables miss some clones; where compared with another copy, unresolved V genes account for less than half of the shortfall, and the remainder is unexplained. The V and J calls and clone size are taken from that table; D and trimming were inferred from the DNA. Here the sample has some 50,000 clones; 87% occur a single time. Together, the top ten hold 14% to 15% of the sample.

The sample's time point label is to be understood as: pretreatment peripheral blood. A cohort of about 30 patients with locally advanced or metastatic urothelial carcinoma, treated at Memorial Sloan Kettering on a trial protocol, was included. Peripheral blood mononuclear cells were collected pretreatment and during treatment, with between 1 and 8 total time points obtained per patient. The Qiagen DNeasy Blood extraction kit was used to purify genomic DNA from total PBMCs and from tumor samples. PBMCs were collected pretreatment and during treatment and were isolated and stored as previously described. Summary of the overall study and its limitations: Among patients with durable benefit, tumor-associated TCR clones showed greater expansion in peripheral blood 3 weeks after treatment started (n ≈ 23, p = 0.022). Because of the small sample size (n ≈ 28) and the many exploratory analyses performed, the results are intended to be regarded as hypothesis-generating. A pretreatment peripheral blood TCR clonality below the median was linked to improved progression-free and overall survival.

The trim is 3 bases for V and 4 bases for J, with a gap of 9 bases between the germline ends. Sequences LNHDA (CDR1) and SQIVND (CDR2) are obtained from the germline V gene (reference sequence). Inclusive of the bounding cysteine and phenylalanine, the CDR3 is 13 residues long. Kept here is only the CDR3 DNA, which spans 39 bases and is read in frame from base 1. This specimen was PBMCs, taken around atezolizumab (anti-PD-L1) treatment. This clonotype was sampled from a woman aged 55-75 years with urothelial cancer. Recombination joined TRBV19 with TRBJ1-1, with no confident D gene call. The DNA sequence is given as TGTGCCAGTAGTATTGAACAATCCACTGAAGCTTTCTTT. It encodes CASSIEQSTEAFF.